This TCR beta chain came from a study of human T cells and chemical hapten exposure. A single record per CDR3 protein comes from TCRdb applying MiXCR to the RACE reads. The data hold nearly 350,000 distinct CDR3 sequences, with approximately 6.9% observed a single time. Time point defined: patch test 1, 2 weeks after DPC sensitization. Treatment given: therapeutic diphenylcyclopropenone sensitization with weekly scalp DPC. The CDR3 loop spans 14 amino acids. V lost 5 bases and J lost 3, with 14 bases in between. CDR1 SGHDN and CDR2 FVKESK come from the germline V gene. The TCR was taken from a woman under 30 with alopecia areata. Some clones in this sample may be carry-over from other donors' samples. The sample here was whole blood, taken in connection with sensitization to the hapten diphenylcyclopropenone (DPC). V is TRBV14 and J is TRBJ2-7; D is ambiguous. The chain's CDR3 is CASSAVGVLYEQYF. CDR3 bases: TGTGCCAGCAGCGCGGTAGGAGTGCTCTACGAGCAGTACTTC. Drawing the rest from reference TRBV14 and TRBJ2-7, the complete variable domain is EAGVTQFPSHSVIEKGQTVTLRCDPISGHDNLYWYRRVMGKEIKFLLHFVKESKQDESGMPNNRFLAERTGGTYSTLKVQPAELEDSGVYFCASSAVGVLYEQYFGPGTRLTVT.